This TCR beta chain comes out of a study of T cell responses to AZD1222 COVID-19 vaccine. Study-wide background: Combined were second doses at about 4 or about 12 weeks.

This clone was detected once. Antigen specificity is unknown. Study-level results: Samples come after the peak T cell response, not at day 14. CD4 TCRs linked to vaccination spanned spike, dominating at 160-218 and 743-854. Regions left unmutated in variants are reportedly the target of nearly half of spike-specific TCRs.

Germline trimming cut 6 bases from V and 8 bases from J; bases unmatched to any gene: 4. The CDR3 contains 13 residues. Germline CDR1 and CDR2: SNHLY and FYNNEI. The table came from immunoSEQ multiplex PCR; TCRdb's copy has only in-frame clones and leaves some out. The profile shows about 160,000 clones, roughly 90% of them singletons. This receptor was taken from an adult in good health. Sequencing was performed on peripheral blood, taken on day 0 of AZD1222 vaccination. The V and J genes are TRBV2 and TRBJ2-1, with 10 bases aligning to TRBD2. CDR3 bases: TGTGCCAGCAGGGCTAGCGGGAGTGATGAGCAGTTCTTC. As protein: CASRASGSDEQFF.